This TCR beta chain was sequenced during a study of shared clonotypes between healthy human individuals. General study findings and limits: Only blood underwent sampling, and tissue repertoires likely differ.

Remarks on this clone: Its antigen remains unidentified.

The ends were cut back, 3 bases at V and 8 bases at J, with 14 bases in the middle. The CDR3 has 13 amino acids. Germline V lookup: CDR1 SGHRS, CDR2 YFSETQ. Running of the assay took place at deep level. Assay: immunoSEQ multiplex PCR; the TCRdb copy retains only in-frame clones and omits some. The sample consists of around 990,000 clones, roughly 80% of them appearing once. CD4+ cells underwent separation, giving CD45RA+ naive and CD45RA-negative memory subsets. This clonotype originated in a man between 18 and 35 years old in good health. Some clones in this sample may be carry-over from other donors' samples. This chain links TRBV5-1 with TRBJ1-2; tentatively, D is TRBD1 (6 bases). Material for sequencing was memory CD4+ T cells from PBMCs. Subset denoted: CD45RA-negative fraction. The CDR3 sequence: CASSWRGSGGYTF. CDR3 nucleotide sequence: TGCGCCAGCAGCTGGAGGGGGAGTGGCGGCTACACCTTC. The whole variable domain, filled in from reference TRBV5-1 and TRBJ1-2, reads KAGVTQTPRYLIKTRGQQVTLSCSPISGHRSVSWYQQTPGQGLQFLFEYFSETQRNKGNFPGRFSGRQFSNSRSEMNVSTLELGDSALYLCASSWRGSGGYTFGSGTRLTVV.